A selection of T cell receptor beta chains follows, all from one sample in a study of blood T cell repertoires in COVID-19. Assay: immunoSEQ multiplex PCR; the TCRdb copy retains only in-frame clones and omits some. The table includes 400,000 to 450,000 clones, roughly nine tenths detected once. Sequencing was performed on PBMCs or T cells enriched from blood (not recorded which). The receptors were sampled from a young man who had recovered from COVID-19. CDR3s include the opening cysteine and the closing phenylalanine or tryptophan. The D gene is left open where the match is weak. Clone sizes are given selectively: once, few, many, or a class where the clone is expanded.

cdr3_nt cdr3_aa j_call v_call d_call clone_size
TGTGCCAGCAGCCAAGCGGGAAACAGCGGGGATGAGCAGTTCTTC CASSQAGNSGDEQFF TRBJ2-1 TRBV9 TRBD2 -
TGTGCCAGCAGCATGGACAGGGAAGAGACCCAGTACTTC CASSMDREETQYF TRBJ2-5 TRBV11-2 TRBD1 -
TGTGCCAGTAGTACCGGGACACCTTATAATTCACCCCTCCACTTT CASSTGTPYNSPLHF TRBJ1-6 TRBV19 - once
TGTGCCAGCAGCCTTAGGGGGACAGGGGACGCCCCCGGACGCTACGAGCAGTACTTC CASSLRGTGDAPGRYEQYF TRBJ2-7 TRBV7-2 TRBD1 -
TGTGCCAGCAGTGATCTTAGCGGGATCCACTACGAGCAGTACTTC CASSDLSGIHYEQYF TRBJ2-7 TRBV6-1 TRBD2 -
TGTGCTAGCAGCTTGCGCCTTCGGACTGGCAAAGATCGAACTAGCACAGATACGCAGTATTTT CASSLRLRTGKDRTSTDTQYF TRBJ2-3 TRBV7-7 - once
TGTGCCAGCAGTTTAAGCGCGGGGGATCAGCCCCAGCATTTT CASSLSAGDQPQHF TRBJ1-5 TRBV27 - once
TGTGCCACCAGTGATCCCCAGGGGAATGGGCTCTATGGCTACACCTTC CATSDPQGNGLYGYTF TRBJ1-2 TRBV24-1 - -
TGTGCCAGCAGCTTAGGGACGCCGGGGAATTCACCCCTCCACTTT CASSLGTPGNSPLHF TRBJ1-6 TRBV13 - -
TGTGCCAGCTCGCCAAAAGGCACCCAACAGGGTCTCTATGGCTACACCTTC CASSPKGTQQGLYGYTF TRBJ1-2 TRBV18 - -
TGCAGCGCCCTGGGTGGGGCCGTGAACACTGAAGCTTTCTTT CSALGGAVNTEAFF TRBJ1-1 TRBV29-1 - -
TGTGCCAGCACCCCGGACAGGGGCCTGGCAGATACGCAGTATTTT CASTPDRGLADTQYF TRBJ2-3 TRBV2 TRBD1 once
TGCGCCAGCAGCCCCCAGCCTAGCGGGAGTCTCGACAATGAGCAGTTCTTC CASSPQPSGSLDNEQFF TRBJ2-1 TRBV4-1 TRBD2 -
TGTGCCAGCAGCCGGACTAGCGGGGGGTATGAGCAGTACTTC CASSRTSGGYEQYF TRBJ2-7 TRBV5-5 TRBD2 -
TGCGCCAGCAGTAGGCCGGGACAGGGTAACTTCTCTGGAAACACCATATATTTT CASSRPGQGNFSGNTIYF TRBJ1-3 TRBV10-1 TRBD1 -
TGTGCCAGCAGCTTAGCAGGGGGGGCCTACAATGAGCAGTTCTTC CASSLAGGAYNEQFF TRBJ2-1 TRBV7-2 - -
TGTGCCAGCAGAACGATGAGGGGGGCTAGCGGCACCTACAATGAGCAGTTCTTC CASRTMRGASGTYNEQFF TRBJ2-1 TRBV27 - few
TGTGCCACCAGCGAGAGGGGGGGGCCGGCTTTCTTT CATSERGGPAFF TRBJ1-1 TRBV24-1 - -
TGTGCCAGCAGTTTCCGGGAGCGTCGACTCGACGAGCAGTACTTC CASSFRERRLDEQYF TRBJ2-7 TRBV28 - -
TGTGCCAGCAGTCCCTTCGGGCAGCCCCAGCATTTT CASSPFGQPQHF TRBJ1-5 TRBV28 - once
TGTGCCAGCAGCGTAGGGGAGACCCAGTCCTACGAGCAGTACTTC CASSVGETQSYEQYF TRBJ2-7 TRBV9 - -
TGTGCCAGCCGTACGGGATTTTCCTACGAGCAGTACTTC CASRTGFSYEQYF TRBJ2-7 TRBV27 - -
TGCAGTGCTAGTGCTAGGGGACTACCTGGAAGCTTGAGCTCCTACAATGAGCAGTTCTTC CSASARGLPGSLSSYNEQFF TRBJ2-1 TRBV20-1 TRBD2 -
TGTGCCAGCAGTGCACAGGGACCCGGCGGCACCATATATTTT CASSAQGPGGTIYF TRBJ1-3 TRBV2 - -
TGTGCCAGCTCTTCCATGGCCCCCGGGGGAGATACGCAGTATTTT CASSSMAPGGDTQYF TRBJ2-3 TRBV18 - -
TGTGCCAGCTCACCATCAGGAGACAGGGCATCTTCACCCCTCCACTTT CASSPSGDRASSPLHF TRBJ1-6 TRBV18 TRBD1 -
TGTGCCAGCAGTGCTAACCCCGGGGCAGGGGGAAACTACGAGCAGTACTTC CASSANPGAGGNYEQYF TRBJ2-7 TRBV28 TRBD1 -
TGTGCCAGCAGCTTACAAGGGGCGACTCAGCCCCAGCATTTT CASSLQGATQPQHF TRBJ1-5 TRBV5-5 - -
TGTGCCAGCAGAGCCGGGACAGGGGATGGAAACACCATATATTTT CASRAGTGDGNTIYF TRBJ1-3 TRBV6-5 TRBD1 -
TGTGCCAGCAGTGGGACAGGACGGGGTCAGCCCCAGCATTTT CASSGTGRGQPQHF TRBJ1-5 TRBV25-1 TRBD1 -
TGTGCCAGCAGCTCTCAGGCGGGGTTCGGGGAGCTGTTTTTT CASSSQAGFGELFF TRBJ2-2 TRBV7-3 - -
TGTGCCAGCAGCTCCAGGGGCCCTGATACGCAGTATTTT CASSSRGPDTQYF TRBJ2-3 TRBV7-9 - -
TGCGCCAGCGGGGCGACTAACTATGGCTACACCTTC CASGATNYGYTF TRBJ1-2 TRBV10-2 - -
TGTGCTAGTGGTTTGGTAGGAGGGACAGGCTCCTACGAGCAGTACTTC CASGLVGGTGSYEQYF TRBJ2-7 TRBV12-5 TRBD1 -
TGTGCCATCAGCTTTGGACAGGGTGTAGGCTACACCTTC CAISFGQGVGYTF TRBJ1-2 TRBV10-3 TRBD1 -
TGTGCCAGCAGTTGGGGCCCGACGAATTCACCCCTCCACTTT CASSWGPTNSPLHF TRBJ1-6 TRBV14 - -
TGTGCCAGCTCACCACCGTCGAGAAACACTGAAGCTTTCTTT CASSPPSRNTEAFF TRBJ1-1 TRBV18 - -
TGTGCCAGCAGCTTTCAGGGCGCCTACAATGAGCAGTTCTTC CASSFQGAYNEQFF TRBJ2-1 TRBV11-1 - once
TGTGCCAGCGGACTAGCGGCGGAGACCCAGTACTTC CASGLAAETQYF TRBJ2-5 TRBV6-4 TRBD2 -
TGTGCCAGCAGCCAAGATGGAGTGCAGGGCACGAGTGGCTACACCTTC CASSQDGVQGTSGYTF TRBJ1-2 TRBV3-1/TRBV3-2 - -
TGTGCCAGCTCAGCCGGGACAGGGGAGTACTACGAGCAGTACTTC CASSAGTGEYYEQYF TRBJ2-7 TRBV18 TRBD1 -
TGCGCCAGCAGCTTAGCGGGAGGAACCTACAATGAGCAGTTCTTC CASSLAGGTYNEQFF TRBJ2-1 TRBV5-1 TRBD2 -